The 27 T cell receptor beta chains below were found in one sample sequenced in a study of blood T cell repertoires in COVID-19. Only in-frame clones appear in the TCRdb table, and some are missing; sequencing was by immunoSEQ multiplex PCR. The table records over 200,000 clones, 88% of them present only once. The sequenced sample consisted of PBMCs or T cells enriched from blood (not recorded which). The source of these receptors is a young woman who had been exposed to COVID-19.

V is TRBV6-2 or TRBV6-3 and J is TRBJ2-7; 16 bases match TRBD2. Germline assignment: CDR1 MNHEY and CDR2 SVGEGT. The CDR3 consists of 18 residues. V lost 6 bases to trimming and J lost 3 bases; unmatched junction nucleotides: 11. The CDR3 bases are TGTGCCAGCAGCCCCGGGACTAGCGGGAGGGCCCCTAGCTACGAGCAGTACTTC. Amino acids: CASSPGTSGRAPSYEQYF.

This sequence joins TRBV24-1 and TRBJ1-5, with 10 bases identical to TRBD1. Germline V gene sequence: CDR1 KGHDR, CDR2 SFDVKD. The CDR3 runs 14 residues. V lost 8 bases and J lost 6; bases outside the gene matches: 6. The CDR3, as DNA: TGTGCCACCACTGACAGGGGGCAGGGTCAGCCCCAGCATTTT. It yields the protein CATTDRGQGQPQHF.

The chain uses TRBV4-1 and TRBJ2-7; D call uncertain. The CDR3 contains 13 residues. Per the germline V gene, CDR1 is MGHRA and CDR2 is YSYEKL. Trimming stripped 0 bases from V and 3 bases from J, with 6 bases between. CDR3 bases: TGCGCCAGCAGCCAAGATACTTACTACGAGCAGTACTTC. It translates to CASSQDTYYEQYF.

The chain is built from TRBV5-5 and TRBJ1-1, with TRBD1 matching 7 bases. CDR1 is SGHKS and CDR2 is YYEKEE in the germline V gene (reference sequence). The V gene end was trimmed by 2 bases and the J gene end by 0 bases; junction bases not matched to a gene: 4. CDR3 size: 15 residues. The CDR3, as DNA: TGTGCCAGCAGCTTTTGGGACAGACTGAACACTGAAGCTTTCTTT. Translated: CASSFWDRLNTEAFF.

V is TRBV7-9 and J is TRBJ1-1; D is undetermined. The CDR3 extends over 15 amino acids. V shed 1 base and J shed 0 bases, with 9 bases lying between them. Per germline, CDR1 SEHNR and CDR2 FQNEAQ (reference sequence). CDR3 amino acids: CASSLVSPVNTEAFF. CDR3 sequence (DNA): TGTGCCAGCAGCTTAGTGTCCCCGGTGAACACTGAAGCTTTCTTT.

The chain uses TRBV28 and TRBJ1-2, with 9 bases fitting TRBD1. This CDR3 contains 14 residues. Germline CDR1 and CDR2: MDHEN and SYDVKM. With V trimmed by 8 bases and J by 6 bases, 10 bases remained unmatched. The CDR3 DNA reads TGTGCCAGCGTAGTCCGGACAGGGGTGGATGGCTACACCTTC. Translating gives CASVVRTGVDGYTF.

This rearrangement joins TRBV30 to TRBJ1-5, with 9 bases matching TRBD1. Germline CDR1 reads GTSNPN; CDR2 reads SVGIG (reference sequence). The length of the CDR3 is 13 residues. V shed 5 bases and J 6 bases; nucleotides not matched to a gene: 5. The CDR3, as DNA: TGTGCCTGGGGACAGGGGATCGGTCAGCCCCAGCATTTT. It translates to CAWGQGIGQPQHF.

CDR3 in DNA: TGTGCCAGCACGAGGCGACTGGCTTCCTCTGGAAACACCATATATTTT. Its translation is CASTRRLASSGNTIYF. The chain joins TRBV28 to TRBJ1-3; D gene uncertain. This CDR3 is built from 16 residues. The V end lost 7 bases, the J end lost 0 bases, and 16 bases lay between the germline ends. CDR1 MDHEN and CDR2 SYDVKM come from the germline V gene.

CDR3 in DNA: TGCGCCAGCAGCGCGAGCAATGAGCAGTTCTTC. It is translated as CASSASNEQFF. The rearrangement joins TRBV5-1 to TRBJ2-1; D not resolved. CDR1 and CDR2 (germline): SGHRS, YFSETQ. V lost 4 bases and J lost 6, with 5 bases in between. The CDR3 covers 11 residues.

The V call is TRBV19, the J call TRBJ1-1; D is perhaps TRBD1 (6 bases). There are 15 residues in the CDR3. Germline V gene sequence: CDR1 LNHDA, CDR2 SQIVND (reference sequence). Trimming took off 4 bases at V and 1 base at J, with 13 bases between the two ends. CDR3 region: CASSRHRVRNTEAFF. In nucleotides, the CDR3 is TGTGCCAGTAGTAGGCACAGGGTAAGGAACACTGAAGCTTTCTTT.

The rearrangement uses TRBV13 and TRBJ2-5; D might be TRBD1 (6 bases). V lost 4 bases, J lost 4 bases, and 13 bases lay in between. The CDR3 has 14 amino acids. The germline V gene has CDR1 PRHDT and CDR2 FYEKMQ (reference sequence). CDR3 amino acids: CASSSRGLGETQYF. CDR3 in DNA: TGTGCCAGCAGCTCCAGGGGTCTGGGAGAGACCCAGTACTTC. Using reference TRBV13 and TRBJ2-5 for the parts outside the CDR3, the full variable domain is AAGVIQSPRHLIKEKRETATLKCYPIPRHDTVYWYQQGPGQDPQFLISFYEKMQSDKGSIPDRFSAQQFSDYHSELNMSSLELGDSALYFCASSSRGLGETQYFGPGTRLLVL.

This chain links TRBV18 with TRBJ2-7, with 8 positions matching TRBD1. The germline CDR1 and CDR2 sequences are KGHSH and LQKENI. The CDR3 runs 13 residues. V gave up 4 bases and J gave up 7 bases; unmatched junction bases: 6. Here the CDR3 DNA reads TGTGCCAGCTCACGGGACAGGTTTAAAGAGCAGTACTTC. Protein: CASSRDRFKEQYF.

The chain combines TRBV3-1 (or the pseudogene TRBV3-2) with TRBJ2-3, with 10 bases aligning to TRBD1. Germline CDR1 reads LGHDT; CDR2 reads YNNKEL (reference sequence). CDR3 length: 19 amino acids. The V segment lost 1 base and the J segment 4 bases; nucleotides outside the gene matches: 14. The CDR3 loop reads CASSQAFSGQGMVADTQYF. The CDR3 DNA follows: TGTGCCAGCAGCCAAGCCTTCTCGGGACAGGGGATGGTCGCAGATACGCAGTATTTT.

The chain carries TRBV4-1 and TRBJ2-7, with 10 bases identical to TRBD2. CDR1 MGHRA and CDR2 YSYEKL come from the germline V gene. The CDR3 is 16 amino acids. Trimming at V came to 0 bases and at J to 1 base, leaving 3 bases not matched to a gene. This CDR3 reads CASSQDLAGASYEQYF. The CDR3 region has the DNA TGCGCCAGCAGCCAAGATCTAGCGGGAGCGTCCTACGAGCAGTACTTC.

This chain uses TRBV10-3 with TRBJ2-5; maybe TRBD2 (5 bases). The CDR3 totals 11 residues. V was clipped by 10 bases and J by 4 bases, with 10 bases between them. In germline, CDR1 is ENHRY, CDR2 SYGVKD. Written as DNA, the CDR3 is TGTGCCACGGGTCGGGGAGAGACCCAGTACTTC. Protein product: CATGRGETQYF.

V gene TRBV10-2 combines with J gene TRBJ2-5, with a weak D call TRBD2 (6 bases). In germline, CDR1 is WSHSY, CDR2 SAAADI. The CDR3 covers 14 residues. With 0 bases removed from V and 7 bases from J, the gap between germline ends came to 12 bases. In DNA, the CDR3 is TGCGCCAGCAGTGAGTCGCGGGCCGGGGGGACCCAGTACTTC. As protein: CASSESRAGGTQYF.

The rearrangement joins TRBV5-1 to TRBJ2-2, with D perhaps matching TRBD1 (5 bases). In germline, CDR1 is SGHRS, CDR2 YFSETQ. Trimming took 3 bases from V and 6 from J, leaving 18 bases between them. The CDR3 sequence is 16 residues long. The CDR3 sequence: CASSWKKGQGAGELFF. For the CDR3, the DNA is TGCGCCAGCAGCTGGAAAAAGGGGCAGGGCGCCGGGGAGCTGTTTTTT.

The chain has TRBV19 and TRBJ1-5, with 9 bases matching TRBD1. Germline CDR1 is LNHDA and CDR2 is SQIVND (reference sequence). CDR3 size: 16 residues. The ends lost 6 bases at V and 2 bases at J; junction bases unmatched: 8. CDR3 loop: CASSPLGQGGNQPQHF. The DNA for the CDR3 is TGTGCCAGTAGCCCCTTGGGACAGGGAGGCAATCAGCCCCAGCATTTT.

This clone was counted a few times. The chain is built from TRBV27 and TRBJ1-6; maybe TRBD1 (5 bases). This CDR3 has 16 residues. Germline lookup yields CDR1 MNHEY and CDR2 SMNVEV (reference sequence). Trimming stripped 6 bases from V and 1 base from J, with 13 bases between. CDR3: CASRSLRVSYNSPLHF. The CDR3 region has the DNA TGTGCCAGCAGAAGCCTCAGGGTATCCTATAATTCACCCCTCCACTTT.

The chain carries TRBV5-5 and TRBJ2-1; the match to TRBD2 covers 9 bases. Germline CDR1 and CDR2: SGHKS and YYEKEE (reference sequence). V lost 4 bases and J lost 4; bases outside the gene matches: 9. The CDR3 is 16 residues long. CDR3 loop: CASSTLAGEGYNEQFF. In nucleotides, the CDR3 is TGTGCCAGCAGCACCTTAGCGGGAGAGGGGTACAATGAGCAGTTCTTC.

The J gene is TRBJ2-1, the V gene TRBV10-1; D gene ambiguous. The length of the CDR3 is 16 residues. Germline lookup yields CDR1 WNHNN and CDR2 SYGVQD (reference sequence). V shed 0 bases and J shed 2 bases, with 11 bases lying between them. This CDR3 reads CASSESVRPPYNEQFF. CDR3 sequence (DNA): TGCGCCAGCAGTGAGTCGGTGAGGCCTCCCTACAATGAGCAGTTCTTC.

This sequence joins TRBV6-5 and TRBJ2-1; 9 nucleotides line up with TRBD2. The junction had 9 bases not matched to a gene; V was cut back by 5 bases and J by 7 bases. The CDR3 has 15 amino acids. Germline V gives CDR1 MNHEY, CDR2 SVGAGI. The CDR3 loop reads CASSTPSGTGNEQFF. In DNA form, the CDR3 reads TGTGCCAGCAGTACCCCTAGCGGGACTGGGAATGAGCAGTTCTTC.

This sequence joins TRBV2 and TRBJ2-1; TRBD2 matches at 11 bases. Losses at the gene ends were 11 bases for V and 4 bases for J; bases not matched to a gene: 4. The CDR3 is 13 residues long. Germline loops: CDR1 SNHLY, CDR2 FYNNEI. CDR3 residues: CADRLAGYNEQFF. The CDR3, as DNA: TGTGCCGACCGACTAGCGGGGTACAATGAGCAGTTCTTC.

The rearrangement links TRBV7-3 to TRBJ1-3; 9 bases are a match to TRBD1. Germline V gene data show CDR1 as SGHTA and CDR2 as FQGTGA. With 2 bases clipped from V and 3 bases from J, the junction kept 5 bases outside the gene matches. This CDR3 spans 16 amino acids. In DNA form, the CDR3 reads TGTGCCAGCAGCTTAGCCGGGACAGGGTTTGGAAACACCATATATTTT. Its translation is CASSLAGTGFGNTIYF.

This clone was observed a handful of times. The chain has TRBV10-3 and TRBJ2-3; 11 positions agree with TRBD2. CDR3 length: 16 amino acids. Germline V CDR1 and CDR2: ENHRY, SYGVKD. J gave up 2 bases and V 6 bases, and 7 bases lay outside the gene matches. The CDR3 DNA is TGTGCCATCAGCACCACTAGCGGGAGAATCACAGATACGCAGTATTTT. This codes for CAISTTSGRITDTQYF.

The chain combines TRBV30 with TRBJ1-4; 8 nucleotides line up with TRBD1. Germline CDR1 reads GTSNPN; CDR2 reads SVGIG (reference sequence). The CDR3 runs 14 residues. V gave up 3 bases and J gave up 6 bases; unmatched junction bases: 6. Written as DNA, the CDR3 is TGTGCCTGGAGCGCAGACAGGGGAGATGAAAAACTGTTTTTT. The encoded protein is CAWSADRGDEKLFF.

The chain couples TRBV4-1 to TRBJ2-1; TRBD2 agrees at 10 bases. Germline V gene lookup returns CDR1 MGHRA and CDR2 YSYEKL. The V and J ends lost 0 bases and 12 bases, in that order; junction bases with no gene match: 8. This CDR3 comprises 15 residues. CDR3 sequence: CASSQEQREGQWQFF. In nucleotides, the CDR3 is TGCGCCAGCAGCCAAGAGCAGCGGGAGGGCCAGTGGCAGTTCTTC.